Shown below are 30 T cell receptor beta chains from a single sample sequenced in a study of human T cells and chemical hapten exposure. In TCRdb, the RACE reads were re-called with MiXCR into one record per CDR3 protein. The data hold more than 75,000 distinct CDR3 sequences, with 9.6% observed a single time. This sample's time point: pre-sensitization, week 0. The treatment denotes: therapeutic diphenylcyclopropenone sensitization with weekly scalp DPC. The source was whole blood, collected in connection with sensitization to the hapten diphenylcyclopropenone (DPC). All receptors come from a woman aged 40 to 50 with alopecia areata. Some clones in this sample may be carry-over from other donors' samples.

This clonotype showed up many times. The chain couples TRBV11-3 to TRBJ1-5; D remains unclear. V dropped 5 bases and J dropped 0 bases, with 5 bases sitting between them. Germline values: CDR1 SGHNT, CDR2 YENEEA. The CDR3 totals 13 residues. In DNA form, the CDR3 reads TGTGCCAGCAGCGATAATAGCAATCAGCCCCAGCATTTT. It specifies CASSDNSNQPQHF. Together with reference TRBV11-3 and TRBJ1-5, the CDR3 gives the full variable domain: EAGVVQSPRYKIIEKKQPVAFWCNPISGHNTLYWYLQNLGQGPELLIRYENEEAVDDSQLPKDRFSAERLKGVDSTLKIQPAELGDSAVYLCASSDNSNQPQHFGDGTRLSIL.

V and J are TRBV19 and TRBJ2-5, with a possible D match to TRBD2 (5 bases). The V end was cut by 5 bases, the J end by 10 bases, with 17 bases between. The CDR3 totals 13 residues. Germline V gene lookup returns CDR1 LNHDA and CDR2 SQIVND (reference sequence). The CDR3 nucleotides read TGTGCCAGTAGTGAGCGGATCAGCTGGATCCAGTACTTC. Protein product: CASSERISWIQYF.

This clonotype appeared a few times. The V gene is TRBV6-6, the J gene TRBJ1-4; D is unresolved. V was clipped by 5 bases and J by 0 bases, with 13 bases between them. This CDR3 is built from 16 residues. Germline lookup yields CDR1 MNHNY and CDR2 SVGAGI (reference sequence). CDR3 residues: CASSRHEVPTNEKLFF. The CDR3 nucleotides are TGTGCCAGCAGTCGACACGAAGTTCCAACTAATGAAAAACTGTTTTTT.

Many counts were recorded for this clonotype. The J gene is TRBJ2-7, the V gene TRBV7-6; D unresolved. Trimming left V 5 bases short and J 0 bases short, with 17 bases between. The CDR3 is 16 amino acids. The germline CDR1 and CDR2 sequences are SGHVS and FNYEAQ. The CDR3 nucleotides are TGTGCCAGCAGCCTCCAACCGGGCCAAAGCTCCTACGAGCAGTACTTC. It codes for CASSLQPGQSSYEQYF.

Many counts were recorded for this clonotype. This sequence joins TRBV12-3 or TRBV12-4 and TRBJ1-2; no definite D call. V lost 4 bases, J lost 2 bases, and 11 bases lay in between. CDR3 length: 14 amino acids. CDR3 DNA sequence: TGTGCCAGCAGTTCCCCGGGCAGCAACTATGGCTACACCTTC. It specifies CASSSPGSNYGYTF.

This clonotype was counted between two and nine times. The V and J genes are TRBV20-1 and TRBJ2-2, with TRBD2 as a possible D gene (6 bases). The germline CDR1 and CDR2 sequences are DFQATT and SNEGSKA (reference sequence). This CDR3 spans 15 amino acids. The V and J ends lost 1 base and 3 bases respectively, with 12 bases between them. CDR3 sequence (DNA): TGCAGTGCTAGAGGCGGGGTCCTTTACACCGGGGAGCTGTTTTTT. It translates to CSARGGVLYTGELFF.

This clonotype showed up just a few times. One junction end does not reproduce the germline sequence, and a read error may be involved. This chain connects TRBV5-4 to TRBJ2-6; D perhaps matches TRBD1 (5 bases). The CDR3 length is 13 residues. The germline gives CDR1 SGHNT, CDR2 YYREEE (reference sequence). The CDR3 sequence is CASSLGRASVLTF. The CDR3 DNA reads TGTGCCAGCAGCTTGGGCAGGGCCAGCGTCCTGACTTTC.

This chain joins TRBV11-2 and TRBJ2-2; TRBD1 agrees at 7 bases. CDR1 and CDR2 (germline): SGHAT, FQNNGV. J gave up 0 bases and V 6 bases, and 13 bases lay outside the gene matches. There are 18 residues in the CDR3. For the CDR3, the DNA is TGTGCCAGCAGTCCTCTCAACTCGGACAGGCCGAACACCGGGGAGCTGTTTTTT. Translating gives CASSPLNSDRPNTGELFF.

The chain is built from TRBV28 and TRBJ2-6; D ambiguous. The CDR3 is 12 residues long. Germline V gene data show CDR1 as MDHEN and CDR2 as SYDVKM. Trimming shortened V by 4 bases and J by 7 bases, and 5 bases separated the two germline ends. The CDR3 coding sequence is TGTGCCAGCAGTTCTAGTGCCAACGTCCTGACTTTC. Protein product: CASSSSANVLTF.

V gene TRBV20-1 combines with J gene TRBJ2-3, with unresolved D. The V end lost 5 bases, the J end lost 0 bases, and 9 bases lay between the germline ends. This CDR3 spans 13 amino acids. Germline V gene lookup returns CDR1 DFQATT and CDR2 SNEGSKA (reference sequence). In DNA form, the CDR3 reads TGCAGTGCTCCCCCCGGTAGCACAGATACGCAGTATTTT. This encodes CSAPPGSTDTQYF.

This clonotype was seen more than once but under ten times. An end of the junction differs from the germline gene, which may be a read error. This chain uses TRBV10-1 with TRBJ2-2; 7 bases agree with TRBD1. CDR3 size: 14 residues. CDR1 and CDR2 from the germline V gene are WNHNN and SYGVQD (reference sequence). CDR3 loop: CASRTGTNTGQLFF. DNA for the CDR3: TGCGCCAGCAGGACAGGGACGAACACCGGGCAGCTGTTTTTT.

This clonotype appeared many times. The chain has TRBV5-1 and TRBJ1-4; no definite D call. The germline gives CDR1 SGHRS, CDR2 YFSETQ. The ends were cut back, 2 bases at V and 0 bases at J, with 5 bases in the middle. The CDR3 sequence is 14 residues long. This chain's CDR3 is CASSFQTTNEKLFF. CDR3 nucleotides: TGCGCCAGCAGCTTTCAAACAACTAATGAAAAACTGTTTTTT.

The sample holds a few counts of this clonotype. This chain links TRBV3-1 with TRBJ2-1; 13 positions match TRBD2. V lost 4 bases to trimming and J lost 9 bases; unmatched junction nucleotides: 9. The CDR3 is 16 amino acids. Germline V gene data show CDR1 as LGHDT and CDR2 as YNNKEL (reference sequence). CDR3 DNA: TGTGCCAGCAGCCCCCCGGGACTAGCGGGGCGGGGTGAGCAGTTCTTC. Its protein product is CASSPPGLAGRGEQFF.

In its sample, this clonotype was seen a few times. The rearrangement links TRBV19 to TRBJ2-2; D remains unclear. V lost 7 bases and J 6 bases, leaving 9 bases between the germline ends. The CDR3 sequence is 12 residues long. Germline assignment: CDR1 LNHDA and CDR2 SQIVND (reference sequence). The CDR3 DNA follows: TGTGCCAGTAAGGAGACCGCCGGGGAGCTGTTTTTT. Its translation is CASKETAGELFF.

The chain couples TRBV20-1 to TRBJ1-4; D perhaps matches TRBD1 (5 bases). Deletions cut 7 bases from V and 8 bases from J, with 17 bases between. The CDR3 consists of 13 residues. The V gene's germline CDR1 is DFQATT and CDR2 SNEGSKA (reference sequence). The CDR3: CSVPGPSWEKLFF. In DNA form, the CDR3 reads TGCAGTGTCCCGGGGCCATCTTGGGAAAAACTGTTTTTT.

This clonotype was picked up a small number of times. The V gene is TRBV20-1, the J gene TRBJ1-1; D not certain. Trimming cost V 4 bases and J 2 bases, with 8 bases left between them. CDR3 size: 12 residues. Germline CDR1 is DFQATT and CDR2 is SNEGSKA (reference sequence). The CDR3 DNA reads TGCAGTGCTACCGCTACCAACACTGAAGCTTTCTTT. Translating gives CSATATNTEAFF.

The chain joins TRBV6-5 to TRBJ2-1, with TRBD2 identical over 14 bases. The CDR3 sequence is 15 residues long. Per the germline V gene, CDR1 is MNHEY and CDR2 is SVGAGI. The V and J ends lost 6 bases and 9 bases, in that order; junction bases with no gene match: 7. The CDR3 loop is CASSPTSGGAGEQFF. The CDR3 DNA sequence: TGTGCCAGCAGCCCGACTAGCGGGGGGGCCGGTGAGCAGTTCTTC.

This clonotype was counted many times. The chain is built from TRBV18 and TRBJ1-6; no definite D call. The CDR3 runs to 15 residues. V lost 5 bases and J 8 bases, leaving 16 bases between the germline ends. CDR1 is KGHSH and CDR2 is LQKENI in the germline V gene. The CDR3: CASSTREGEHSPLHF. The CDR3 DNA sequence: TGTGCCAGCTCAACCCGGGAGGGAGAGCATTCACCCCTCCACTTT.

There are many counts of this clonotype. The chain has TRBV20-1 and TRBJ2-7; TRBD2 aligns across 10 bases. Germline loops: CDR1 DFQATT, CDR2 SNEGSKA (reference sequence). CDR3 length equals 16 residues. The V gene end was trimmed by 0 bases and the J gene end by 7 bases; junction bases not matched to a gene: 12. The CDR3 loop reads CSARDSGGAGALEQYF. DNA of the CDR3: TGCAGTGCTAGAGACAGCGGGGGGGCCGGCGCGTTGGAGCAGTACTTC.

In this sample, this clonotype turned up a few times. This sequence joins TRBV2 and TRBJ1-2; D gene ambiguous. The CDR3 extends over 11 amino acids. Germline lookup yields CDR1 SNHLY and CDR2 FYNNEI. V dropped 5 bases and J dropped 5 bases, with 6 bases sitting between them. CDR3: CASSSSYGYTF. CDR3 nucleotide sequence: TGTGCCAGCAGTAGCAGTTATGGCTACACCTTC.

The CDR3: CASSLRGGTNQPQHF. CDR3 in DNA: TGTGCCAGCAGCTTAAGAGGGGGAACAAATCAGCCCCAGCATTTT. The J gene is TRBJ1-5, the V gene TRBV7-2; maybe TRBD1 (6 bases). V was shortened by 2 bases and J by 4 bases, with 12 bases between the two germline ends. Germline CDR1 SGHTA, CDR2 FQGNSA. The CDR3 runs 15 residues. The full variable domain, completed using reference TRBV7-2 and TRBJ1-5, is GAGVSQSPSNKVTEKGKDVELRCDPISGHTALYWYRQSLGQGLEFLIYFQGNSAPDKSGLPSDRFSAERTGGSVSTLTIQRTQQEDSAVYLCASSLRGGTNQPQHFGDGTRLSIL.

This clonotype was detected many times. CDR3 nucleotides: TGCAGTGCTAGGGGGGGACCCGGAGGGGAGCAGTACTTC. This gives the protein CSARGGPGGEQYF. The chain uses TRBV20-1 and TRBJ2-7; a weak D match, TRBD2 (6 bases). The CDR3 spans 13 residues. Germline loops: CDR1 DFQATT, CDR2 SNEGSKA (reference sequence). With 3 bases removed from V and 7 bases from J, the gap between germline ends came to 16 bases.

This clonotype was seen ten or more times. J is TRBJ1-5 and V is TRBV20-1; 7 nucleotides line up with TRBD1. Germline assignment: CDR1 DFQATT and CDR2 SNEGSKA (reference sequence). The CDR3 length is 15 residues. Losses at the gene ends were 6 bases for V and 2 bases for J; bases not matched to a gene: 10. The CDR3 protein is CSAQTGSSGNQPQHF. The CDR3 DNA sequence: TGCAGTGCGCAGACAGGGTCTAGCGGCAATCAGCCCCAGCATTTT.

This clonotype appeared a few times. The J gene is TRBJ1-1, the V gene TRBV29-1; TRBD1 matches at 7 bases. V gave up 7 bases and J gave up 3 bases; unmatched junction bases: 8. The germline V gene encodes CDR1 SQVTM and CDR2 ANQGSEA. The CDR3 consists of 13 residues. The CDR3 spells CSAMGQFDTEAFF. DNA for the CDR3: TGCAGCGCTATGGGACAGTTTGACACTGAAGCTTTCTTT.

The chain is built from TRBV6-5 and TRBJ1-1; the D is unclear. Germline V gene lookup returns CDR1 MNHEY and CDR2 SVGAGI. The CDR3 is made up of 13 amino acids. Trimming removed 6 bases from V and 1 base from J, with 9 bases in between. DNA of the CDR3: TGTGCCAGCAGCCGCCAGAAGAACACTGAAGCTTTCTTT. It codes for CASSRQKNTEAFF.

This chain connects TRBV7-9 to TRBJ1-4; the match to TRBD1 covers 7 bases. V trimming: 6 bases; J trimming: 8 bases; junction bases outside the gene matches: 6. Germline V gives CDR1 SEHNR, CDR2 FQNEAQ (reference sequence). This CDR3 has 13 residues. The CDR3 DNA sequence: TGTGCCAGCAGGACAGGGACGGTCGAAAAACTGTTTTTT. Translation: CASRTGTVEKLFF.

A few counts support this clonotype. The V call is TRBV5-1, the J call TRBJ2-7; 7 bases are shared with TRBD1. This CDR3 comprises 15 residues. Losses at the gene ends were 1 base for V and 1 base for J; bases not matched to a gene: 5. Germline V lookup: CDR1 SGHRS, CDR2 YFSETQ. The CDR3 protein is CASSLRTGVSYEQYF. In DNA, the CDR3 is TGCGCCAGCAGCTTGAGGACAGGCGTATCCTACGAGCAGTACTTC.

V and J are TRBV7-9 and TRBJ2-7; D is perhaps TRBD1 or TRBD2 (5 bases each). Germline lookup yields CDR1 SEHNR and CDR2 FQNEAQ (reference sequence). There are 13 residues in the CDR3. The V gene lost 5 bases and the J gene lost 4 bases, with 12 bases spanning the gap. The CDR3: CASSHGTAYEQYF. The CDR3 DNA reads as TGTGCCAGCAGCCACGGGACGGCTTACGAGCAGTACTTC. Full variable domain (outside the CDR3, taken from reference TRBV7-9 and TRBJ2-7): DTGVSQNPRHKITKRGQNVTFRCDPISEHNRLYWYRQTLGQGPEFLTYFQNEAQLEKSRLLSDRFSAERPKGSFSTLEIQRTEQGDSAMYLCASSHGTAYEQYFGPGTRLTVT.

This clonotype has just a few counts. V and J are TRBV4-3 and TRBJ1-2; D uncertain. Trimming pared 0 bases from V and 10 bases from J, leaving 9 bases between. The CDR3 covers 12 residues. Germline-derived CDR1 and CDR2 are LGHNA and YSLEER. The CDR3 loop is CASSQDRSSYTF. CDR3 bases: TGCGCCAGCAGCCAAGACCGGTCCTCCTACACCTTC.

The rearrangement uses TRBV6-2 or TRBV6-3 and TRBJ1-5; D gene uncertain. There are 13 residues in the CDR3. V lost 5 bases and J 4 bases, leaving 9 bases between the germline ends. Germline CDR1 reads MNHEY; CDR2 reads SVGEGT. The CDR3 sequence is CASSLMSNQPQHF. The CDR3 DNA follows: TGTGCCAGCAGTCTGATGAGTAATCAGCCCCAGCATTTT.